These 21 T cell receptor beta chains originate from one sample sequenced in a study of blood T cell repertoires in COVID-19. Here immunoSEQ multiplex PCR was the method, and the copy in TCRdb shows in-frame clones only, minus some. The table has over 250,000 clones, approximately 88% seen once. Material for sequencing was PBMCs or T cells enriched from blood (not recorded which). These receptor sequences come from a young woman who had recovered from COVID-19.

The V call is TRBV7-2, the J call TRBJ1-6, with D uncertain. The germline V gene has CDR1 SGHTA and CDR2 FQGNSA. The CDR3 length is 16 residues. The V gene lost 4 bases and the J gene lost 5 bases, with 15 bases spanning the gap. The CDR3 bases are TGTGCCAGCAGCTCAGAATCCATGCCTGATAATTCACCCCTCCACTTT. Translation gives CASSSESMPDNSPLHF.

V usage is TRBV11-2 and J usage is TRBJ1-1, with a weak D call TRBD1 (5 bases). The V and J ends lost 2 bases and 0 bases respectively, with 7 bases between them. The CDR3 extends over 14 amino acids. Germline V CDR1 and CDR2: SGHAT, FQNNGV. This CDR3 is CASSLRGMNTEAFF. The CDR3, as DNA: TGTGCCAGCAGCTTAAGGGGTATGAACACTGAAGCTTTCTTT.

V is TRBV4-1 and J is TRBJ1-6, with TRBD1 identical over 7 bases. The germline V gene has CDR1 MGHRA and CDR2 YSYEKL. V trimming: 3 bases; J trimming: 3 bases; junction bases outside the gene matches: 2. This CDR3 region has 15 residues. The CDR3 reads CASSQTGFYNSPLHF. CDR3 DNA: TGCGCCAGCAGCCAGACAGGGTTCTATAATTCACCCCTCCACTTT.

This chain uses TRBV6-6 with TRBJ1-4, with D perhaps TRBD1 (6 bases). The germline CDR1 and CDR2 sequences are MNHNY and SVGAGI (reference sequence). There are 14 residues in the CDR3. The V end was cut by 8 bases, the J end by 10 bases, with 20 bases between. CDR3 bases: TGTGCCAGCTGTAGACTGGGGGCTTTTACAAAACTGTTTTTT. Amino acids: CASCRLGAFTKLFF.

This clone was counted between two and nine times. The CDR3 region is CASSVGLSLGPTNEKLFF. CDR3 nucleotides: TGTGCCAGCAGCGTAGGGCTTAGCCTTGGCCCAACTAATGAAAAACTGTTTTTT. This rearrangement joins TRBV9 to TRBJ1-4; unclear D gene. This CDR3 is 18 amino acids long. V lost 0 bases and J lost 0, with 15 bases in between. Germline assignment: CDR1 SGDLS and CDR2 YYNGEE.

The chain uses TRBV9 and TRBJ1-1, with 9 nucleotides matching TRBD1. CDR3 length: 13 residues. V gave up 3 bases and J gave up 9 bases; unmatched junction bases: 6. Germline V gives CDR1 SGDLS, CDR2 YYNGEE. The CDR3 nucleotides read TGTGCCAGCAGCGCCGGGACAGGGAGTAAAGCTTTCTTT. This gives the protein CASSAGTGSKAFF.

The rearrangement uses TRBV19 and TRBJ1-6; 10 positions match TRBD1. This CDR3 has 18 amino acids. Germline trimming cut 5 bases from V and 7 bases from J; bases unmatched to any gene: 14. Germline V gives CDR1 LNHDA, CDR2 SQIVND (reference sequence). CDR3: CASSLLSGTGVWNSPLHF. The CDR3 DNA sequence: TGTGCCAGTAGTCTCCTCTCCGGGACAGGGGTATGGAATTCACCCCTCCACTTT.

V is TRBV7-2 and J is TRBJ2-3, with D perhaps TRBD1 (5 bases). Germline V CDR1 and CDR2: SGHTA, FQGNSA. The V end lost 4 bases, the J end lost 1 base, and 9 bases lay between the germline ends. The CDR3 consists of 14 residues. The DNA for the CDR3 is TGTGCCAGCAGCTCCCGCAGGGGCACAGATACGCAGTATTTT. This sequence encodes CASSSRRGTDTQYF.

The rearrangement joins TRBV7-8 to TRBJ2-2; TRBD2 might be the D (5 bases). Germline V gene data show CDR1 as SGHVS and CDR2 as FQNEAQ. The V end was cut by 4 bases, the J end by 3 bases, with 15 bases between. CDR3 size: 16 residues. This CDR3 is CASSSRAVWDTGELFF. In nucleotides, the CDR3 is TGTGCCAGCAGCTCGCGGGCAGTTTGGGACACCGGGGAGCTGTTTTTT.

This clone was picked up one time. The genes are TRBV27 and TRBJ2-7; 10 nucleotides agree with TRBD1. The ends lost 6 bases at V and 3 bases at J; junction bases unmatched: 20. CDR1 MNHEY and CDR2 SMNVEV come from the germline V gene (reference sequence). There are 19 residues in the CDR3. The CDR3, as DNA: TGTGCCAGCAGGACGGTATCCGGGACAGGGGATGGTGGTTACTACGAGCAGTACTTC. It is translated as CASRTVSGTGDGGYYEQYF.

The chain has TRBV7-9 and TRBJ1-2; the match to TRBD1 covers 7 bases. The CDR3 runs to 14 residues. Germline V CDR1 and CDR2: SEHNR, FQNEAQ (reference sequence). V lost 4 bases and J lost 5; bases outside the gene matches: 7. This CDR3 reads CASSSRDSLYGYTF. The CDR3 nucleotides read TGTGCCAGCAGCTCCCGGGACAGCCTATATGGCTACACCTTC.

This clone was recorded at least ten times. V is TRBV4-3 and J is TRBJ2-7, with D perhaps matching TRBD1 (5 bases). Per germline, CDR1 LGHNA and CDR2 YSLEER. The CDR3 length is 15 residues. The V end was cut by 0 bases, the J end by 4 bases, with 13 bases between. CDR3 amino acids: CASSQDPDTGYEQYF. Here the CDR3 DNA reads TGCGCCAGCAGCCAAGACCCAGATACAGGTTACGAGCAGTACTTC.

CDR3 in DNA: TGCGCCAGCAGCCAAGGGGGTCGAGGGACTAACTATGGCTACACCTTC. Residues: CASSQGGRGTNYGYTF. V usage is TRBV4-1 and J usage is TRBJ1-2, with no clear D. Trimming pared 1 base from V and 0 bases from J, leaving 12 bases between. The CDR3 sequence is 16 residues long. CDR1 is MGHRA, CDR2 YSYEKL, per germline.

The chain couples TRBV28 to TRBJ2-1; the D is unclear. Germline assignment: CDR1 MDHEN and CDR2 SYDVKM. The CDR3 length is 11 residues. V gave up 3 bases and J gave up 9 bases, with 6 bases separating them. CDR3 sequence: CASSFRTEQFF. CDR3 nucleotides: TGTGCCAGCAGTTTTAGAACTGAGCAGTTCTTC.

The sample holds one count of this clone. Here the CDR3 DNA reads TGTGCCAGTAGTCCACTACGGGACAGGGGGCCGCCTGAAGCTTTCTTT. This translates into CASSPLRDRGPPEAFF. The V call is TRBV19, the J call TRBJ1-1; 12 nucleotides agree with TRBD1. The ends lost 5 bases at V and 6 bases at J; junction bases unmatched: 10. The CDR3 is 16 amino acids. Germline CDR1 reads LNHDA; CDR2 reads SQIVND (reference sequence).

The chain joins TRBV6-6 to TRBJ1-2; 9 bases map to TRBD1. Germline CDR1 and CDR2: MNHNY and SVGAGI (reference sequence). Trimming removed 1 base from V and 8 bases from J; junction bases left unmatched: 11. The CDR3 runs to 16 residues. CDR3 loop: CASSYLPGQGSVGYTF. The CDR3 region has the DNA TGTGCCAGCAGTTACTTGCCGGGACAGGGATCGGTGGGCTACACCTTC.

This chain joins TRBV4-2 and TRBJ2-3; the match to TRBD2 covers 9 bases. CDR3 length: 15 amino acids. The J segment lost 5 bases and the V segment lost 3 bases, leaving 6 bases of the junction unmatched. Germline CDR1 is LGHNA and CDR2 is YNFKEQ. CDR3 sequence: CASSQDGLAKDTQYF. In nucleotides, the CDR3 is TGTGCCAGCAGCCAGGACGGACTAGCGAAAGATACGCAGTATTTT.

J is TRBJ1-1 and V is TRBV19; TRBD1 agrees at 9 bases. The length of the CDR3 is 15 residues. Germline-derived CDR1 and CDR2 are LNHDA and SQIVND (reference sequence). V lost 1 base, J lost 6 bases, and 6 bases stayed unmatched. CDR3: CASSIGDRVVPEAFF. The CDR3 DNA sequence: TGTGCCAGTAGTATAGGGGACAGGGTAGTCCCTGAAGCTTTCTTT.

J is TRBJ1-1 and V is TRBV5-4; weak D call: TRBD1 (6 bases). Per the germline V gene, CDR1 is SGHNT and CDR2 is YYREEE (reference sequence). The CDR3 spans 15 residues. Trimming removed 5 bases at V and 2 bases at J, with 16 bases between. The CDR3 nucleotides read TGTGCCAGCAGGGAGATCTGGACAGCTAACACTGAAGCTTTCTTT. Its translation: CASREIWTANTEAFF.

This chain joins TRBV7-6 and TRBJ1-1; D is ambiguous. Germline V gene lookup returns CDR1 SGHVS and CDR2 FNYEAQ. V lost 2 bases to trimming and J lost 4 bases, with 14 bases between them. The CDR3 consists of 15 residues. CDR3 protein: CASSLSFEVGTEAFF. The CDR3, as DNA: TGTGCCAGCAGCTTAAGTTTCGAGGTGGGCACTGAAGCTTTCTTT.

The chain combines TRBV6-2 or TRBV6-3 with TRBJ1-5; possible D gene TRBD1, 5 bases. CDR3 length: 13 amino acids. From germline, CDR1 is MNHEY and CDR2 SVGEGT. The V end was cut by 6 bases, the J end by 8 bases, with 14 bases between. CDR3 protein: CASSWRGTEPQHF. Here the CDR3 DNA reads TGTGCCAGCAGCTGGAGGGGAACCGAGCCCCAGCATTTT.